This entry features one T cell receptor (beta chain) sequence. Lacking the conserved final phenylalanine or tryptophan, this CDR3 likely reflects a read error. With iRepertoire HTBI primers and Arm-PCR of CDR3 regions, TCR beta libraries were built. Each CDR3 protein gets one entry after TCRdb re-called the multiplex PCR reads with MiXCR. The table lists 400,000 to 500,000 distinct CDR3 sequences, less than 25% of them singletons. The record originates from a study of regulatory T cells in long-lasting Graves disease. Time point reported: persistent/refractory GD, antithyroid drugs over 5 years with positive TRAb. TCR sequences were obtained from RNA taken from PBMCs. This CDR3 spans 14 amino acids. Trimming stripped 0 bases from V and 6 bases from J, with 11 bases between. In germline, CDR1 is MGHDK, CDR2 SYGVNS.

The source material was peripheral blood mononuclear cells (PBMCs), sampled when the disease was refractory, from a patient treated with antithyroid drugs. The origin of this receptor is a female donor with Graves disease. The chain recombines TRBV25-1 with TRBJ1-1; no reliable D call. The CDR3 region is CASSEYEGWSEAFC. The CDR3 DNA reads TGTGCCAGCAGTGAATACGAGGGTTGGTCTGAAGCTTTCTGT.